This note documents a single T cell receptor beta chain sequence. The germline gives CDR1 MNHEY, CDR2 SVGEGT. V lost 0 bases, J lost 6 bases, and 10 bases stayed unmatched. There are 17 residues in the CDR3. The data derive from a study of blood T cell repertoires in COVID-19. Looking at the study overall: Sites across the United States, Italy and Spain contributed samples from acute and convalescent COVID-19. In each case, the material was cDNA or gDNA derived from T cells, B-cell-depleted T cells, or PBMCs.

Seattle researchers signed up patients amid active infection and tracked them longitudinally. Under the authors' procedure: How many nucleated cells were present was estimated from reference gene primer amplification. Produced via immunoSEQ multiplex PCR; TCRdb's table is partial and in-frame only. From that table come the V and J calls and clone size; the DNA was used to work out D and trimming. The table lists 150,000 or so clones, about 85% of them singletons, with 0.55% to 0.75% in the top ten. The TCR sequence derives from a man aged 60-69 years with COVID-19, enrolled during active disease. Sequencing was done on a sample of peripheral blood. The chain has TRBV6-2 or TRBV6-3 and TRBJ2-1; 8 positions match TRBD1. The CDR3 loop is CASSYSIPGGYPNEQFF. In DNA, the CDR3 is TGTGCCAGCAGTTACTCGATACCAGGGGGCTATCCCAATGAGCAGTTCTTC.